The T cell receptor beta chain described here comes from a study of cytomegalovirus exposure and HLA in healthy donors. Study conclusions and caveats: It was found in a later analysis that first-cohort TCR clusters tended to co-occur in the 100 to 150 validation repertoires.

Worth noting for this clone: Its specificity is unknown.

From germline, CDR1 is SEHNR and CDR2 FQNEAQ (reference sequence). Trimming took off 3 bases at V and 0 bases at J, with 9 bases between the two ends. CDR3 length equals 15 residues. Method: immunoSEQ multiplex PCR; TCRdb's copy keeps in-frame clones and lacks some. The table lists 90,000 or so clones, roughly 96% of them singletons. What was sequenced was PBMCs. This receptor was identified in a man younger than 35 in good health and CMV-seronegative. The genes are TRBV7-9 and TRBJ1-3, with D possibly being TRBD1 (5 bases). Written as DNA, the CDR3 is TGTGCCAGCAGCTTTACAGGTCGCTCTGGAAACACCATATATTTT. Translated: CASSFTGRSGNTIYF.